This TCR beta chain was retrieved from a study of cytomegalovirus exposure and HLA in healthy donors. With regard to this clone: Antigen specificity is unknown.

The study's findings and limits: High sensitivity and specificity were reportedly achieved when the classifier diagnosed cytomegalovirus status. A link between a missense DCLRE1C variant and TCR beta V- and J-gene trimming emerged from a later analysis. A few CMV-associated chains were confirmed in vitro to be specific for CMV antigens.

The CDR3 has 11 amino acids. V was shortened by 6 bases and J by 8 bases, with 10 bases between the two germline ends. Germline V gene sequence: CDR1 MDHEN, CDR2 SYDVKM. With 60 Vbeta and 13 Jbeta primers, the PCR was carried out. Measured with immunoSEQ multiplex PCR; TCRdb has only the in-frame clones, and not every one. The sample shows some 140,000 clones, approximately 74% of them seen only once. The sequenced sample consisted of PBMCs. The chain carries TRBV28 and TRBJ1-2; D call uncertain. This clonotype originated in a man between 18 and 29 years old in good health and CMV-seropositive. The CDR3 DNA reads TGTGCCAGCAGCCTGGGAGGCGGCTACACCTTC. Its protein is CASSLGGGYTF.